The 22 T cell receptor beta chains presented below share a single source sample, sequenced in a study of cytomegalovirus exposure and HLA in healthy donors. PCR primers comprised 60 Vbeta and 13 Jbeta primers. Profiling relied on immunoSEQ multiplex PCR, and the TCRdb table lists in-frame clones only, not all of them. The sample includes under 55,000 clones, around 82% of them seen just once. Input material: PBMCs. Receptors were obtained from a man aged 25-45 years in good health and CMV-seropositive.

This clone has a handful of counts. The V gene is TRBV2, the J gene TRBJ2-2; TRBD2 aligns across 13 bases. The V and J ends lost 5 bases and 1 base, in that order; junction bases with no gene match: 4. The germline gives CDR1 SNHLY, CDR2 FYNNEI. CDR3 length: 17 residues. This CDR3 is CASSRTSGGGNTGELFF. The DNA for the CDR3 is TGTGCCAGCAGTCGGACTAGCGGGGGTGGGAACACCGGGGAGCTGTTTTTT.

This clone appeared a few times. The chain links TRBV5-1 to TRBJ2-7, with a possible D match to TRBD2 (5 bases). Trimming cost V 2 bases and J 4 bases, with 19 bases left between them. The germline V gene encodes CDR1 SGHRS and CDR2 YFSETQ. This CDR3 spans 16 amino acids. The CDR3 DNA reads TGCGCCAGCAGCTTAGGTCAGTCAGGAGGAAATTACGAGCAGTACTTC. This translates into CASSLGQSGGNYEQYF.

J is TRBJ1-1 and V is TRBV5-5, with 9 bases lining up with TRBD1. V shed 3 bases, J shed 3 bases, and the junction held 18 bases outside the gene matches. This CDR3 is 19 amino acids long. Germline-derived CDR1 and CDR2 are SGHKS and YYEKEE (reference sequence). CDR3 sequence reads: CASSSGPGYVGQGDTEAFF. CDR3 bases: TGTGCCAGCAGCTCAGGACCGGGCTATGTGGGACAGGGAGACACTGAAGCTTTCTTT.

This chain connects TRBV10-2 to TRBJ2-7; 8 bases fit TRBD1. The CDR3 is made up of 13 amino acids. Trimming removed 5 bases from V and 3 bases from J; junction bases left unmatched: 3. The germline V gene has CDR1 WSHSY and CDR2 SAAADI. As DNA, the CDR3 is TGCGCCAGCAGTACCGGACAGGGCTACGAGCAGTACTTC. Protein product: CASSTGQGYEQYF.

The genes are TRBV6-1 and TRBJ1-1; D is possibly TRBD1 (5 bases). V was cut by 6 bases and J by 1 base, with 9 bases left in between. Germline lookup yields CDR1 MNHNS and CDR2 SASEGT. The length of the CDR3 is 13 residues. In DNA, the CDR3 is TGTGCCAGCAGGGACACGCCGAACACTGAAGCTTTCTTT. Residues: CASRDTPNTEAFF.

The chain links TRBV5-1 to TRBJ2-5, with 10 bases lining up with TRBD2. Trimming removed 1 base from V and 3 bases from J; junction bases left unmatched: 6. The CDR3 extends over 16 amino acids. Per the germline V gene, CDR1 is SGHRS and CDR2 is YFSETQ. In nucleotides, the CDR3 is TGCGCCAGCAGCTTGAGTAGCGGGGGGCTTAAAGAGACCCAGTACTTC. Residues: CASSLSSGGLKETQYF.

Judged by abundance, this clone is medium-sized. CDR3 sequence reads: CASSDSETGELFF. CDR3 nucleotides: TGTGCCAGCAGTGACTCGGAGACCGGGGAGCTGTTTTTT. The chain combines TRBV6-4 with TRBJ2-2; D uncertain. V shed 0 bases and J shed 5 bases, with 4 bases lying between them. The CDR3 consists of 13 residues. CDR1 and CDR2 from the germline V gene are MRHNA and SNTAGT.

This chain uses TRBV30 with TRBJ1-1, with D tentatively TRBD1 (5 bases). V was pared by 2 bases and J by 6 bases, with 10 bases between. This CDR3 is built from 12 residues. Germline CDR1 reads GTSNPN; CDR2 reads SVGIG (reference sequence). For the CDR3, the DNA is TGTGCCTGGAGTTCCCAGGGTCCTGAAGCTTTCTTT. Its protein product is CAWSSQGPEAFF.

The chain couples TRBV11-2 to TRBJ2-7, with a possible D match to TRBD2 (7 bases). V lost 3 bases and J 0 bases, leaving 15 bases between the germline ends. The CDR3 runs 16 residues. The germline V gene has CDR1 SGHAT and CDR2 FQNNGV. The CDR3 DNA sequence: TGTGCCAGCAGCTTTATTGGCGGGGGCGACTCCTACGAGCAGTACTTC. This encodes CASSFIGGGDSYEQYF.

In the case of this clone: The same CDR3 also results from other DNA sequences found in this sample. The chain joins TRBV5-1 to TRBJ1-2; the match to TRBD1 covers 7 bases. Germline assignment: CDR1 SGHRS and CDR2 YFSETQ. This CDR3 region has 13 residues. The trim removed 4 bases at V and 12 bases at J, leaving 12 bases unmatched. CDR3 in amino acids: CASSPQPGQLHTF. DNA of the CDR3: TGCGCCAGCAGCCCTCAGCCGGGACAGTTACACACCTTC.

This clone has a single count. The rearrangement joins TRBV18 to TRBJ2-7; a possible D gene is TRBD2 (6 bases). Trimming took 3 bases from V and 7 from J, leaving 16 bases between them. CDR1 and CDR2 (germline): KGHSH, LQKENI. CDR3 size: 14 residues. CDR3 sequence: CASSPWTGTGEQYF. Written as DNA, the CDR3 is TGTGCCAGCTCACCTTGGACCGGGACTGGGGAGCAGTACTTC.

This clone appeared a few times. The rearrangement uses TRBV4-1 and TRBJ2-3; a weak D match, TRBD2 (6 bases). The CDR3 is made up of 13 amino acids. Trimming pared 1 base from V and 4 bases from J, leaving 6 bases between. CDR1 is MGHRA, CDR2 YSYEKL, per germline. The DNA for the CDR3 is TGCGCCAGCAGCCAAGGGGAGGCAGATACGCAGTATTTT. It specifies CASSQGEADTQYF.

The CDR3 coding sequence is TGTGCCAGCAGCTTGGACAGGGTAGACTACGAGCAGTACTTC. Its protein product is CASSLDRVDYEQYF. The chain combines TRBV11-2 with TRBJ2-7; the match to TRBD1 covers 8 bases. CDR1 and CDR2 from the germline V gene are SGHAT and FQNNGV. This CDR3 has 14 amino acids. V lost 3 bases and J lost 3; bases outside the gene matches: 4.

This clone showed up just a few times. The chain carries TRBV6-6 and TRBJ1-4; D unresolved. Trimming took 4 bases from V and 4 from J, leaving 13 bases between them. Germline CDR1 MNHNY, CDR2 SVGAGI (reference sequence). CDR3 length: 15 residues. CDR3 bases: TGTGCCAGCAGTTCCGAGACAAGAAGTAATGAAAAACTGTTTTTT. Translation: CASSSETRSNEKLFF.

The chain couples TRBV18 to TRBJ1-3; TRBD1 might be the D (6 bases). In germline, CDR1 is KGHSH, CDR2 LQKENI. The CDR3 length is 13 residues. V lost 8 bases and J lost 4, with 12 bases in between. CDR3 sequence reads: CASQGLRGNTIYF. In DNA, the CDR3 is TGTGCCAGCCAGGGGCTACGAGGAAACACCATATATTTT.

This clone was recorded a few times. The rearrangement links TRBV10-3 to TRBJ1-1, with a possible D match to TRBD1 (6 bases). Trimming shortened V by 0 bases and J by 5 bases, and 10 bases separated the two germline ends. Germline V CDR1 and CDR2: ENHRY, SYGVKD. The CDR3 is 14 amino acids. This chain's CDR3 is CAISESNRGTEAFF. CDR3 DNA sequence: TGTGCCATCAGTGAGTCGAATAGGGGGACTGAAGCTTTCTTT.

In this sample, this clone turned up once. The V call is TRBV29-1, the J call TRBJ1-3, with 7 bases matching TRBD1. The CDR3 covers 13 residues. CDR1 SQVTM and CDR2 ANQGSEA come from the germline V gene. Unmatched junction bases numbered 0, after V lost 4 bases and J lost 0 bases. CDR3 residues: CSVGDSSGNTIYF. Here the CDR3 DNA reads TGCAGCGTTGGGGACAGCTCTGGAAACACCATATATTTT.

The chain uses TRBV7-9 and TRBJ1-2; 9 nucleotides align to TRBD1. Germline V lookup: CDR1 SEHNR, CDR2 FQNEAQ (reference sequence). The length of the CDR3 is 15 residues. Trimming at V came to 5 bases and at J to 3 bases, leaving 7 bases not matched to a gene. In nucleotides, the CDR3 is TGTGCCAGCAGCCCCTCGGGACAGGGCGACTATGGCTACACCTTC. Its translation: CASSPSGQGDYGYTF.

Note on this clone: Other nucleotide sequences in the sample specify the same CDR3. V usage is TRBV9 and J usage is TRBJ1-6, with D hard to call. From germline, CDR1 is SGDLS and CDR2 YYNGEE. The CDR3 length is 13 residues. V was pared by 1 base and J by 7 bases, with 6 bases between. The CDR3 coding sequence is TGTGCCAGCAGCGTAACGGGAAATTCACCCCTCCACTTT. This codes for CASSVTGNSPLHF.

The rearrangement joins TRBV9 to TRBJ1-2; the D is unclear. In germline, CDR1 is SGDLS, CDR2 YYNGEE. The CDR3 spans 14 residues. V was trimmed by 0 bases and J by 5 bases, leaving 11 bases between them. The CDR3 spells CASSVEGARYGYTF. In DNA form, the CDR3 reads TGTGCCAGCAGCGTAGAGGGAGCTAGATATGGCTACACCTTC.

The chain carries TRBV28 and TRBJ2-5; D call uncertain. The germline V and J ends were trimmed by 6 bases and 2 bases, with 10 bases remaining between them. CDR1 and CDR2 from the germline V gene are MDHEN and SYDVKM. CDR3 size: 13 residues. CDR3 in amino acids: CASRDTLQETQYF. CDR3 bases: TGTGCCAGCAGAGACACCCTTCAAGAGACCCAGTACTTC.

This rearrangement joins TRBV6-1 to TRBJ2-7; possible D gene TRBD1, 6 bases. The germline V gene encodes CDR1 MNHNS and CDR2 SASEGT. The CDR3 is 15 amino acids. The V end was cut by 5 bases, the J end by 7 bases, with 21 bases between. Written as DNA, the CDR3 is TGTGCCAGCAGTCCATCGGGGACACTCGCCGTGGAGCAGTACTTC. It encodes CASSPSGTLAVEQYF.